Following are 20 T cell receptor beta chains from one sample sequenced in a study of blood T cell repertoires in COVID-19. Produced via immunoSEQ multiplex PCR; TCRdb's table is partial and in-frame only. The data show 300,000 to 500,000 clones, with roughly 90% seen just once and 0.9% to 1% held by the top ten. The sequenced sample was PBMCs or T cells enriched from blood (not recorded which). The source is a woman aged 25 to 45 with acute COVID-19.

The genes are TRBV7-7 and TRBJ1-1; no firm D call. In germline, CDR1 is SSHAT, CDR2 FNYEAQ (reference sequence). The CDR3 is made up of 13 amino acids. V was pared by 10 bases and J by 4 bases, with 16 bases between. The chain's CDR3 is CAIKWSAVTEAFF. The CDR3 nucleotides are TGTGCCATCAAGTGGAGCGCGGTCACTGAAGCTTTCTTT.

This clone was counted between two and nine times. The CDR3: CASSQSRGYSPLHF. The CDR3 DNA reads as TGTGCCAGCAGCCAGAGCAGGGGGTATTCACCCCTCCACTTT. This chain uses TRBV3-1 (or the pseudogene TRBV3-2) with TRBJ1-6, with 7 positions matching TRBD1. The V gene end was trimmed by 3 bases and the J gene end by 8 bases; junction bases not matched to a gene: 4. The CDR3 is 14 amino acids. Per germline, CDR1 LGHDT and CDR2 YNNKEL (reference sequence).

CDR3 sequence reads: CASSQRWGLTEPNTEAFF. The CDR3, as DNA: TGTGCCAGCAGTCAAAGGTGGGGGCTGACTGAACCGAACACTGAAGCTTTCTTT. This rearrangement joins TRBV2 to TRBJ1-1; weak D call: TRBD1 (6 bases). The CDR3 covers 18 residues. CDR1 and CDR2 (germline): SNHLY, FYNNEI. V was shortened by 5 bases and J by 1 base, with 23 bases between the two germline ends.

The chain links TRBV3-1 (or the pseudogene TRBV3-2) to TRBJ2-7; 9 nucleotides match TRBD1. This CDR3 comprises 16 residues. The V segment lost 4 bases and the J segment 4 bases; nucleotides outside the gene matches: 11. Germline V CDR1 and CDR2: LGHDT, YNNKEL (reference sequence). CDR3 protein: CASSPPGQGTRYEQYF. CDR3 nucleotide sequence: TGTGCCAGCAGCCCCCCAGGACAGGGGACAAGGTACGAGCAGTACTTC.

A single count supports this clone. The V gene is TRBV30, the J gene TRBJ2-5; D might be TRBD1 (6 bases). V was trimmed by 3 bases and J by 4 bases, leaving 15 bases between them. The germline CDR1 and CDR2 sequences are GTSNPN and SVGIG (reference sequence). This CDR3 is built from 14 residues. The CDR3 coding sequence is TGTGCCTGGAGGGCAGGTCGCAGGGGAGAGACCCAGTACTTC. Its protein is CAWRAGRRGETQYF. The full variable domain, in which reference TRBV30 and TRBJ2-5 provide the parts outside the CDR3, is SQTIHQWPATLVQPVGSPLSLECTVEGTSNPNLYWYRQAAGRGLQLLFYSVGIGQISSEVPQNLSASRPQDRQFILSSKKLLLSDSGFYLCAWRAGRRGETQYFGPGTRLLVL.

V usage is TRBV24-1 and J usage is TRBJ2-3; a possible D gene is TRBD2 (7 bases). This CDR3 contains 15 residues. CDR1 and CDR2 (germline): KGHDR, SFDVKD. The ends were cut back, 3 bases at V and 8 bases at J, with 17 bases in the middle. This CDR3 reads CATSDQRGGAPTQYF. CDR3 coding DNA: TGTGCCACCAGTGATCAACGAGGGGGGGCGCCTACGCAGTATTTT.

V and J are TRBV27 and TRBJ2-7, with D possibly TRBD1 on 6 matching bases. Germline V CDR1 and CDR2: MNHEY, SMNVEV (reference sequence). The V end was cut by 5 bases, the J end by 4 bases, with 15 bases between. CDR3 length: 14 residues. CDR3 amino acids: CASSLVPGQYEQYF. CDR3 nucleotide sequence: TGTGCCAGCAGTCTAGTCCCGGGACAATACGAGCAGTACTTC.

The rearrangement links TRBV18 to TRBJ2-7; TRBD1 matches 7 bases. Germline V gene lookup returns CDR1 KGHSH and CDR2 LQKENI. CDR3 length: 16 residues. V shed 3 bases, J shed 6 bases, and the junction held 14 bases outside the gene matches. CDR3 in amino acids: CASSPEAGTVLGEQYF. The CDR3 nucleotides read TGTGCCAGCTCACCCGAGGCAGGGACAGTGCTCGGCGAGCAGTACTTC.

The chain is built from TRBV4-3 and TRBJ1-6; D unclear. Trimming left V 0 bases short and J 1 base short, with 13 bases between. CDR1 is LGHNA, CDR2 YSLEER, per germline. The CDR3 contains 18 residues. CDR3 region: CASSQDSGGPSYNSPLHF. The CDR3 DNA follows: TGCGCCAGCAGCCAAGATAGTGGCGGTCCATCCTATAATTCACCCCTCCACTTT.

This chain connects TRBV5-1 to TRBJ2-5; 7 bases map to TRBD1. The V gene end was trimmed by 4 bases and the J gene end by 2 bases; junction bases not matched to a gene: 5. The CDR3 spans 14 residues. Looked up from germline, CDR1 is SGHRS and CDR2 is YFSETQ. CDR3 DNA: TGCGCCAGCAGCCACGACAGGGAGCAAGAGACCCAGTACTTC. Translation: CASSHDREQETQYF.

The rearrangement uses TRBV10-2 and TRBJ1-3, with 7 bases lining up with TRBD1. The CDR3 contains 13 residues. The junction had 1 base not matched to a gene; V was cut back by 4 bases and J by 4 bases. Germline CDR1 WSHSY, CDR2 SAAADI. CDR3 protein: CASSVDRGNTIYF. CDR3 sequence (DNA): TGCGCCAGCAGTGTGGACAGGGGAAACACCATATATTTT.

The gene calls are TRBV7-2 and TRBJ1-2; TRBD1 agrees at 7 bases. The CDR3 sequence is 17 residues long. Germline V lookup: CDR1 SGHTA, CDR2 FQGNSA. The V and J ends lost 5 bases and 6 bases, in that order; junction bases with no gene match: 18. The CDR3 is CASSVRRPRQGLDGYTF. The CDR3 DNA is TGTGCCAGCAGCGTCCGCCGCCCTCGACAGGGACTGGATGGCTACACCTTC.

The V gene is TRBV29-1, the J gene TRBJ1-5; D gene ambiguous. Germline V lookup: CDR1 SQVTM, CDR2 ANQGSEA. The CDR3 has 13 residues. Trimming cost V 5 bases and J 1 base, with 9 bases left between them. CDR3 protein: CSVSGGSNQPQHF. The CDR3 DNA is TGCAGCGTTTCGGGCGGGAGCAATCAGCCCCAGCATTTT.

The chain couples TRBV29-1 to TRBJ1-1, with D tentatively TRBD1 (6 bases). CDR1 SQVTM and CDR2 ANQGSEA come from the germline V gene. The CDR3 loop spans 13 amino acids. V was cut by 3 bases and J by 4 bases, with 12 bases left in between. CDR3: CSVDPGGGTEAFF. CDR3 in DNA: TGCAGCGTTGATCCGGGGGGCGGCACTGAAGCTTTCTTT.

This clone has a single count. The J gene is TRBJ1-6, the V gene TRBV5-5, with TRBD1 matching 9 bases. V lost 1 base to trimming and J lost 4 bases; unmatched junction nucleotides: 3. Germline-derived CDR1 and CDR2 are SGHKS and YYEKEE (reference sequence). This CDR3 contains 16 residues. The CDR3 protein is CASSLRDRVYNSPLHF. Written as DNA, the CDR3 is TGTGCCAGCAGCTTGAGGGACAGGGTTTATAATTCACCCCTCCACTTT.

This clone was counted once. This sequence joins TRBV7-9 and TRBJ2-7, with 9 bases matching TRBD2. CDR1 is SEHNR and CDR2 is FQNEAQ in the germline V gene (reference sequence). This CDR3 comprises 15 residues. The trim removed 4 bases at V and 2 bases at J, leaving 6 bases unmatched. The CDR3 is CASSSERGAAYEQYF. CDR3 DNA: TGTGCCAGCAGCTCCGAGCGGGGGGCCGCCTACGAGCAGTACTTC.

The chain carries TRBV18 and TRBJ1-3, with TRBD1 matching 7 bases. CDR1 and CDR2 (germline): KGHSH, LQKENI. The CDR3 loop spans 18 amino acids. V dropped 0 bases and J dropped 0; count of bases not matched to a gene: 8. The DNA for the CDR3 is TGTGCCAGCTCACCACCGGGGGCCCCAGGGGGCTCTGGAAACACCATATATTTT. It specifies CASSPPGAPGGSGNTIYF. Complete variable domain (other parts from reference TRBV18 and TRBJ1-3): NAGVMQNPRHLVRRRGQEARLRCSPMKGHSHVYWYRQLPEEGLKFMVYLQKENIIDESGMPKERFSAEFPKEGPSILRIQQVVRGDSAAYFCASSPPGAPGGSGNTIYFGEGSWLTVV.

V is TRBV19 and J is TRBJ1-5, with D tentatively TRBD1 (6 bases). The CDR3 spans 14 residues. Trimming removed 5 bases at V and 0 bases at J, with 8 bases between. The germline CDR1 and CDR2 sequences are LNHDA and SQIVND (reference sequence). CDR3 coding DNA: TGTGCCAGTAGTTACAGGGATAGCAATCAGCCCCAGCATTTT. It specifies CASSYRDSNQPQHF.

In nucleotides, the CDR3 is TGTGCCAGTAAACCACGTTGGCGGGGGAGTGACTACGAGCAGTACTTC. As protein: CASKPRWRGSDYEQYF. The chain couples TRBV19 to TRBJ2-7; 7 bases map to TRBD2. Germline V gene data show CDR1 as LNHDA and CDR2 as SQIVND (reference sequence). The V segment lost 7 bases and the J segment 3 bases; nucleotides outside the gene matches: 15. CDR3 size: 16 residues. The entire variable domain, with the rest obtained from reference TRBV19 and TRBJ2-7, is as follows: DGGITQSPKYLFRKEGQNVTLSCEQNLNHDAMYWYRQDPGQGLRLIYYSQIVNDFQKGDIAEGYSVSREKKESFPLTVTSAQKNPTAFYLCASKPRWRGSDYEQYFGPGTRLTVT.

The sample holds one count of this clone. The V gene is TRBV3-1 (or the pseudogene TRBV3-2), the J gene TRBJ1-2; D is undetermined. Germline values: CDR1 LGHDT, CDR2 YNNKEL (reference sequence). The CDR3 is 14 residues long. Trimming stripped 2 bases from V and 0 bases from J, with 7 bases between. The CDR3 loop reads CASSQTKTNYGYTF. As DNA, the CDR3 is TGTGCCAGCAGCCAAACAAAGACTAACTATGGCTACACCTTC.